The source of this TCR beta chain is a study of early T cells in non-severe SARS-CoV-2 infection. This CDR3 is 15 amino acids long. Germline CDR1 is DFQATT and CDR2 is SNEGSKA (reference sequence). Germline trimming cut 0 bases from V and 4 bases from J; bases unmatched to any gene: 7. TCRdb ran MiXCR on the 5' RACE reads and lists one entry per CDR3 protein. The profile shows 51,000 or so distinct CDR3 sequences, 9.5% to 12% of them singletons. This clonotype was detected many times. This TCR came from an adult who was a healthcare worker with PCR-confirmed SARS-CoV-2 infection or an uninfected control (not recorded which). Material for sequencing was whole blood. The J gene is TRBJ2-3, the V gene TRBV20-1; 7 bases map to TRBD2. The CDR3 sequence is CSARDASGNSDTQYF. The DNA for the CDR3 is TGCAGTGCTAGAGACGCTAGCGGTAACTCAGATACGCAGTATTTT.